These T cell receptor beta chains were read from a single sample in a study of regulatory T cells. Produced via immunoSEQ multiplex PCR; TCRdb's table is partial and in-frame only. The data hold tens of thousands of clones, with 93% observed a single time. The sample comprised CD8+ T cells sorted from blood. The receptors were gathered from a child aged 2 to 15 with CD3G deficiency. The CDR3 runs from the conserved cysteine through the conserved F or W. A D gene is named only where the DNA matches it firmly. Size is stated for part of the rows, as once, few or many counts, or as a class when the clone is expanded.

>.|.|TRBJ1-1|TRBV28
TGTGCCAGCAGTTTAGTGGGGGGCGAATCACTGAACACTGAAGCTTTCTTT
CASSLVGGESLNTEAFF
>.|.|TRBJ2-7|TRBV28
TGTGCCAGCAGTTCCCCGGGGGACACCACCTACGAGCAGTACTTC
CASSSPGDTTYEQYF
>TRBD1|.|TRBJ2-3|TRBV18
TGTGCCAGCTCCCTGGACAGGGTGCCTACAGATACGCAGTATTTT
CASSLDRVPTDTQYF
>.|.|TRBJ1-1|TRBV30
TGTGCCTGGAGTGCCACCGAGACCAAGGGGAAAACTGAAGCTTTCTTT
CAWSATETKGKTEAFF
>.|.|TRBJ1-1|TRBV5-1
TGCGCCAGCAGCGAAAACCACGGGGGCACTGAAGCTTTCTTT
CASSENHGGTEAFF
>TRBD2|once|TRBJ2-1|TRBV5-1
TGCGCCAGCAGCGCCCTCTTGCCTGGCTCGGGGGGGATGAACAATGAGCAGTTCTTC
CASSALLPGSGGMNNEQFF
>.|.|TRBJ2-5|TRBV28
TGTGCCAGCAGTAGTACAGAGGAGACCCAGTACTTC
CASSSTEETQYF
>TRBD2|.|TRBJ2-7|TRBV11-2
TGTGCCAGCAGCCCCGGACTAGCGGGGAGCTACGAGCAGTACTTC
CASSPGLAGSYEQYF
>.|once|TRBJ2-7|TRBV7-8
TGTGCCAGCAGCTTAGGAGCCAAGACAGGGCCGGGGGGCTACGAGCAGTACTTC
CASSLGAKTGPGGYEQYF
>.|.|TRBJ2-3|TRBV7-8
TGTGCCAGCAGCTTATCGCCGGGACATACCACAGATACGCAGTATTTT
CASSLSPGHTTDTQYF
>.|.|TRBJ2-5|TRBV28
TGTGCCAGCTTAGAAACGCTAGGGGGGGGAGAGACCCAGTACTTC
CASLETLGGGETQYF
>.|.|TRBJ1-1|TRBV28
TGTGCCAGCAGTACCACAGGGAACACTGAAGCTTTCTTT
CASSTTGNTEAFF
>.|.|TRBJ2-7|TRBV6-5
TGTGCCAGCAGTCCCTCCGGGACATACTACGAGCAGTACTTC
CASSPSGTYYEQYF
>.|.|TRBJ2-7|TRBV19
TGTGCCAGTAGTATCAGGAGGGGGCCGACCTACGAGCAGTACTTC
CASSIRRGPTYEQYF
>TRBD2|once|TRBJ2-7|TRBV11-2
TGTGCCAGCAGCCCACTAGCGGGAACTGCGGGGGAGCAGTACTTC
CASSPLAGTAGEQYF
>.|.|TRBJ2-7|TRBV28
TGTGCCAGCGCCATTCAGCCTTGGCTGGAGCAGTACTTC
CASAIQPWLEQYF
>.|.|TRBJ2-3|TRBV7-9
TGTGCCAGCAGCCTACCCACAGATACGCAGTATTTT
CASSLPTDTQYF
>.|.|TRBJ1-3|TRBV28
TGTGCCAGCAGAACCCCCGGGACGGGAGGAAACACCATATATTTT
CASRTPGTGGNTIYF
>.|few|TRBJ2-7|TRBV6-1
TGTGCCAGCAGTGGGACCAACGAGCAGTACTTC
CASSGTNEQYF
>.|.|TRBJ2-1|TRBV5-1
TGCGCCAGCAGCTTGACTTATGGGGGGCTGAATGAGCAGTTCTTC
CASSLTYGGLNEQFF
>.|few|TRBJ2-3|TRBV7-8
TGTGCCAGCAGCTTCCCGGGGACGGATACGCAGTATTTT
CASSFPGTDTQYF
>.|once|TRBJ2-1|TRBV10-2
TGCGCCAGCAGCTTGAGAACTTGGGATGAGCAGTTCTTC
CASSLRTWDEQFF
>.|.|TRBJ2-7|TRBV28
TGTGCCAGCAGTTTCCCGGGGGAGACCTACGAGCAGTACTTC
CASSFPGETYEQYF
>.|.|TRBJ1-1|TRBV28
TGTGCCAGCAGTTTGAGGGGTGGGAACACTGAAGCTTTCTTT
CASSLRGGNTEAFF
>TRBD2|once|TRBJ2-1|TRBV14
TGTGCCACCCGGGACTATCCATCCAATGAGCAGTTCTTC
CATRDYPSNEQFF
>TRBD2|.|TRBJ2-2|TRBV19
TGTGCCAGTAGTGTCTTTCCGAGGGGAGGGGCCACCGGGGAGCTGTTTTTT
CASSVFPRGGATGELFF
>.|few|TRBJ1-5|TRBV28
TGTGCCAGCAGTCTGGCCACTCAGCCCCAGCATTTT
CASSLATQPQHF
>TRBD1|.|TRBJ2-3|TRBV10-2
TGCGCCAGCAGCCCAGGGGGCAGGACAGATACGCAGTATTTT
CASSPGGRTDTQYF
>.|few|TRBJ2-1|TRBV7-3
TGTGCCAGCAGCTTAAAACAAAGGCCCTACAATGAGCAGTTCTTC
CASSLKQRPYNEQFF
>.|.|TRBJ1-5|TRBV28
TGTGCCAGCAGTAGAAAGGGGTTGGGAATCCAGCCCCAGCATTTT
CASSRKGLGIQPQHF
>.|.|TRBJ2-7|TRBV28
TGTGCCAGCAGTTTAGTGACTCTGCCCTACGAGCAGTACTTC
CASSLVTLPYEQYF
>.|once|TRBJ2-6|TRBV11-3
TGTGCCAGCAGCTTATATGGGGCCAACGTCCTGACTTTC
CASSLYGANVLTF
>.|.|TRBJ2-3|TRBV7-9
TGTGCCAGCAGCTTAGCTCTTTCAGATACGCAGTATTTT
CASSLALSDTQYF
>.|.|TRBJ1-2|TRBV6-1
TGTGCCAGCAGTTTAACAGAAACCTATGGCTACACCTTC
CASSLTETYGYTF
>TRBD2|.|TRBJ2-3|TRBV6-1
TGTGCCAGCAGTGGCGGGGGGGCCACAGATACGCAGTATTTT
CASSGGGATDTQYF
>TRBD1|.|TRBJ2-7|TRBV10-3
TGTGCCATCAGCCCGGGACAGGGGTCCTACGAGCAGTACTTC
CAISPGQGSYEQYF